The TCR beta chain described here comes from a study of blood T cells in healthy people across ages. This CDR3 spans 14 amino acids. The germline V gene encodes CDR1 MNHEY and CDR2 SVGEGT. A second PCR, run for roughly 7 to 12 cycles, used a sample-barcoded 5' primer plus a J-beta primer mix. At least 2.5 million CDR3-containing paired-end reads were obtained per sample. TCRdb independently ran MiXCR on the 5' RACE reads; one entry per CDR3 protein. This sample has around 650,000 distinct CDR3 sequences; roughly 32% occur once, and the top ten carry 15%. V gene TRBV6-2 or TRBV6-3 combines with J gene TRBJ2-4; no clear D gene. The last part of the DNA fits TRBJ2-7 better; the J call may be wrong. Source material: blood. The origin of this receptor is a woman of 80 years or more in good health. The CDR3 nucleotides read TGTGCCAGCAGTTACTCGAATCTTGTCTACGAGCAGTACTTC. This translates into CASSYSNLVYEQYF.